This TCR beta chain was identified in a study of T cell changes during pregnancy in multiple sclerosis. The V and J ends lost 2 bases and 4 bases respectively, with 8 bases between them. The CDR3 covers 14 residues. From germline, CDR1 is MNHEY and CDR2 SVGAGI. The method was immunoSEQ multiplex PCR; TCRdb's version includes in-frame clones alone and lacks a portion of them. Of approximately 30,000 clones listed, 87% were seen once; the top ten hold 8.5% to 10%. This chain joins TRBV6-5 and TRBJ2-2; D gene ambiguous. The sequencing used CD8+ T cells from peripheral blood mononuclear cells, collected in the first trimester of pregnancy. This TCR was recovered from a female donor with multiple sclerosis, enrolled in a pregnancy study. The CDR3 DNA sequence: TGTGCCAGCAGTTACGATTCGGGCACCGGGGAGCTGTTTTTT. It translates to CASSYDSGTGELFF.